The 5 T cell receptor beta chains listed next were all sequenced from one sample in a study of shared clonotypes between healthy human individuals. Clones were read by immunoSEQ multiplex PCR, and TCRdb kept only the in-frame ones, dropping some. Here the sample spans about 980,000 clones, approximately 80% being singletons. The sequencing input was memory CD4+ T cells sorted from blood. The subset is: CD45RA-negative fraction. Receptors were obtained from a man aged 18 to 30 in good health.

The V call is TRBV27, the J call TRBJ2-1; 16 positions agree with TRBD2. The germline CDR1 and CDR2 sequences are MNHEY and SMNVEV (reference sequence). CDR3 size: 15 residues. Germline trimming cut 7 bases from V and 7 bases from J; bases unmatched to any gene: 4. The CDR3 here is CASKGTSGRVNEQFF. CDR3 bases: TGTGCCAGCAAAGGGACTAGCGGGAGGGTGAATGAGCAGTTCTTC.

The CDR3 reads CASSLYMGNQPQHF. The DNA for the CDR3 is TGTGCCAGTAGTCTGTACATGGGCAATCAGCCCCAGCATTTT. The chain is built from TRBV19 and TRBJ1-5; D remains ambiguous. Per germline, CDR1 LNHDA and CDR2 SQIVND (reference sequence). The CDR3 sequence is 14 residues long. The germline V and J ends were trimmed by 5 bases and 2 bases, with 10 bases remaining between them. Looking up the rest from reference TRBV19 and TRBJ1-5 gives the full variable domain: DGGITQSPKYLFRKEGQNVTLSCEQNLNHDAMYWYRQDPGQGLRLIYYSQIVNDFQKGDIAEGYSVSREKKESFPLTVTSAQKNPTAFYLCASSLYMGNQPQHFGDGTRLSIL.

The gene calls are TRBV11-2 and TRBJ2-1; D call uncertain. CDR1 is SGHAT and CDR2 is FQNNGV in the germline V gene. The CDR3 has 14 amino acids. Trimming pared 5 bases from V and 9 bases from J, leaving 17 bases between. In DNA, the CDR3 is TGTGCCAGCAGCAAACTCCGACGGCAACTTGAGCAGTTCTTC. The encoded protein is CASSKLRRQLEQFF.

The chain is built from TRBV6-5 and TRBJ2-5; 10 bases line up with TRBD1. The CDR3 has 15 amino acids. Germline V gene sequence: CDR1 MNHEY, CDR2 SVGAGI. The V and J ends lost 6 bases and 5 bases, in that order; junction bases with no gene match: 9. The CDR3 spells CASSPGTGVLETQYF. DNA for the CDR3: TGTGCCAGCAGCCCCGGGACAGGGGTGTTGGAGACCCAGTACTTC.

This sequence joins TRBV5-1 and TRBJ1-3, with 8 bases lining up with TRBD1. CDR1 SGHRS and CDR2 YFSETQ come from the germline V gene. The V and J ends lost 6 bases and 1 base, in that order; junction bases with no gene match: 18. The CDR3 is 19 amino acids. The DNA for the CDR3 is TGCGCCAGCACCCTTGGTCGGACAGGGTTTTCTACTTCTGGAAACACCATATATTTT. Residues: CASTLGRTGFSTSGNTIYF.